This T cell receptor beta chain was documented in a study of T cells in Graves' hyperthyroidism and ophthalmopathy. Study results and caveats: Blood samples included most of the expanded thyroid clonotypes exceeding 0.001. A median about 6.2 months before onset, the model predicted ophthalmopathy.

The germline CDR1 and CDR2 sequences are SGHVS and FNYEAQ. This CDR3 comprises 17 residues. V dropped 6 bases and J dropped 4; count of bases not matched to a gene: 7. Blood dates from first hyperthyroidism diagnosis, before any ophthalmopathy symptoms. Extraction of PBMCs used 8 to 10 ml of fresh peripheral blood. There were TCR beta CDR3 regions amplified from RNA transcripts. First-round RT-PCR targeting the TCR CDR3 was performed with the HTBI primer set. TCRdb called the multiplex PCR reads again in MiXCR, with one record for every CDR3 protein. In the table there are some 250,000 distinct CDR3 sequences, 13% to 15% of which are singletons. In its sample, this clonotype was seen many times. The antigen is undetermined.

Sequencing was done on a sample of blood. J is TRBJ2-6 and V is TRBV7-6; the match to TRBD1 covers 12 bases. The receptor was isolated from a woman aged 45 to 65 with Graves' hyperthyroidism that later progressed to Graves' ophthalmopathy. For the CDR3, the DNA is TGTGCCAGCAGTAGGGGGACAGGGGGCACCGGGGCCAACGTCCTGACTTTC. Translating gives CASSRGTGGTGANVLTF.